This T cell receptor beta chain was found in a study of blood T cell repertoires in COVID-19 (dated by TCRdb to 2018 to 2021). The study in broad terms: The collaborator samples originated in the United States, Italy and Spain and spanned the acute and convalescent phases of COVID-19. The prospective study material was composed of cDNA or gDNA derived from T cells, B-cell-depleted T cells, or PBMCs. Subjects who had been exposed to COVID-19, were actively infected with it, or had recovered from it provided the deeply sampled blood TCRbeta repertoires that made up the dataset. The repertoires were released in a freely available public database meant as a resource for research on the immune response to SARS-CoV-2. The samples were drawn from the first 160 participants of the ongoing ImmuneRACE study and from 1,254 subjects provided by 6 global collaborators. A de-identified subject ID, COVID-19 status, age in years and sex were almost always included in the sample metadata. Where available, HLA class I and class II types were taken from metadata supplied by the sample provider and were not determined by assay-based typing.

With respect to this clone: Its antigen remains undetermined. No base-level quality is on record; no much larger clone is a single base apart.

Broad study findings and their caveats: The amount of clinical and demographic metadata varied by source and participant and was provided uncurated.

Each collaborating institution followed its own protocols to collect whole blood in K2EDTA tubes. For TCRbeta analysis, collaborators shipped samples as frozen whole blood, isolated PBMCs, or DNA extracted from either of those sample types. The immunoSEQ Assay, a bias-controlled multiplex PCR, was used to amplify TCRbeta CDR3 regions from genomic DNA. The study's processing was this. The number of nucleated cells in each sample was estimated by amplification of reference gene primers within the assay. To quantify the absolute abundance of each unique TCRbeta CDR3 rearrangement, sequence reads were collapsed and filtered. For each sample, productive Simpson clonality was calculated as the square root of Simpson's diversity index across productive rearrangements. The source is immuneACCESS, and TCRdb retained only in-frame sequences with V and J called. Part of the clones is not carried over; for the studies checked, unresolved V genes explain less than half of this, and the remainder is unexplained. The DNA was the basis for D and trimming; V, J and clone size are from that table. Counted in this sample were more than 400,000 clones; 70% to 90% of them appeared once. The biggest ten clones account for about 3.2% of the sample.

This receptor was identified in a human donor in a cohort sampled during active COVID-19. Sequences were obtained from peripheral blood.

The CDR3: CAWGSGDGHEQYF. The bases are TGTGCCTGGGGGTCGGGGGACGGACACGAGCAGTACTTC. The sequence links TRBV30 to TRBJ2-7; a tentative D match to TRBD2 spans 6 bases. From a lookup of the germline V gene (reference sequence), CDR1 and CDR2 are GTSNPN and SVGIG. V is reduced by 5 bases and J by 5 bases, leaving a spacing of 16 bases between them. Inclusive of the bounding cysteine and phenylalanine, the CDR3 is 13 residues long. CDR3 DNA is the only sequence kept; it has 39 bases, read in frame from the first base. Reference TRBV30 and TRBJ2-7 genes cover what lies past the CDR3, so the full variable domain is SQTIHQWPATLVQPVGSPLSLECTVEGTSNPNLYWYRQAAGRGLQLLFYSVGIGQISSEVPQNLSASRPQDRQFILSSKKLLLSDSGFYLCAWGSGDGHEQYFGPGTRLTVT.